This T cell receptor beta chain was identified in a study of OX40 agonist ivuxolimab in advanced cancers. For context, the study as a whole: The costimulatory receptor OX40 (CD134) was targeted by ivuxolimab, a fully human IgG2 agonistic monoclonal antibody. A male proportion of nearly 85% and a mean age of approximately 58 years, ranging from roughly 23 to 80, were recorded for the dose-escalation cohort. Intravenous ivuxolimab was administered to patients every 2 weeks at six dose levels: 0.01, 0.1, 0.3, 1.5, 3 and 10 mg/kg. Patients were allowed to have had prior anti-PD-1, anti-PD-L1 or anti-CTLA-4 therapy, and approximately 40% of the dose-escalation patients had been treated with checkpoint inhibitors. Of the approximately 53 patients in dose escalation, about 20 had hepatocellular carcinoma, about 15 had melanoma, 9 had renal cell carcinoma and 9 had head and neck cancer. The paper describes the monotherapy dose-escalation part (N = 52 patients) of the phase I trial of ivuxolimab. Partial responses were achieved by three dose-escalation patients, of whom one had hepatocellular carcinoma and two had cutaneous melanoma. The purpose of peripheral TCRbeta sequencing was to test whether ivuxolimab changed TCR sequence diversity and led to clonal T-cell expansion.

Genomic DNA was isolated from the sorted cells so that the TCRbeta CDR3 region could be sequenced. The immunoSEQ Assay was used to sequence the TCRbeta CDR3 regions. In TCRdb, the immuneACCESS table is reduced to in-frame sequences with V and J assigned. These tables do not hold every clone; where another copy was compared, an unresolved V gene accounts for under half, and the others remain unexplained. The sample yields approximately 58,000 clones; 65% to 85% were counted once. About 4.5% of the sample comes from the top ten. Spanning cysteine to phenylalanine, the CDR3 consists of 13 amino acids. CDR3 DNA is the only sequence kept; it has 39 bases, read in frame from the first base. V gives up 11 bases and J gives up 11 bases, and the segment between their germline ends measures 19 bases. CDR1 is given as SNHLY and CDR2 as FYNNEI, both from the germline V gene. The paper's findings and limits, for the study overall: After ivuxolimab, more expanded clones were found on average in CD8+ T cells than in CD4+ T cells. In the 0.1-3.0 mg/kg groups, partial responders had among the lowest normalized peripheral clonal expansion, particularly in CD8+ T cells. Which antigens the clonally expanded peripheral T cells were specific for was not determined. Low levels of normalized T-cell clonal expansion were also seen in some nonresponding patients. Clonal expansion of both CD4+ and CD8+ blood T cells was observed from baseline to week 6 at doses 0.1 to 3.0 mg/kg.

The trial excluded patients who had a history of autoimmune disease or who were on systemic immunosuppression. Peripheral blood for TCR sequencing was collected from all dose cohorts at baseline, on cycle 4 day 1, and on cycle 7 day 1. Samples came from an open-label, multicenter, first-in-human phase I dose-escalation trial of ivuxolimab. Adults with locally advanced or metastatic head and neck squamous cell, hepatocellular, melanoma or renal cell carcinoma were enrolled in the trial. CD4+ and CD8+ T cells were sorted separately from peripheral blood before TCR sequencing. As concerns this clone: Its antigen remains unidentified. No base-level quality is on record; no much larger clone is a single base apart.

The sequence came from an adult with an advanced solid tumor such as melanoma, head and neck, liver or kidney cancer. The receptor chain draws on TRBV2 and TRBJ1-6; a tentative D call is TRBD1 (5 bases match). The source material was CD4+ or CD8+ T cells sorted from blood, sampled in a trial of the OX40 agonist ivuxolimab. The nucleotide sequence is TGTGCCTCGACCGGGGAAGGGGAGGCACCCCTCCACTTT. Translation gives CASTGEGEAPLHF.